The source of this TCR beta chain is a study of blood T cell repertoires in COVID-19. Study-level background: Acute and convalescent COVID-19 specimens originated in the United States, Italy and Spain. T cells, B-cell-depleted T cells, or PBMCs supplied cDNA or gDNA.

This CDR3 has 14 amino acids. V shed 2 bases and J shed 3 bases, with 11 bases lying between them. From germline, CDR1 is GTSNPN and CDR2 SVGIG (reference sequence). Per the original data handling: How many nucleated cells were present was estimated from reference gene primer amplification. Profiling relied on immunoSEQ multiplex PCR, and the TCRdb table lists in-frame clones only, not all of them. D and trimming were read from the DNA, whereas the V and J calls and clone size are those reported in that table. The data contain tens of thousands of clones, around 85% of them singletons. The sequence was obtained from a man in his 60s with acute or convalescent COVID-19. Sequenced input: peripheral blood. This chain joins TRBV30 and TRBJ1-3; D gene ambiguous. The CDR3 DNA is TGTGCCTGGAGTCGATCCTTAGTTGGAAACACCATATATTTT. The encoded protein is CAWSRSLVGNTIYF.